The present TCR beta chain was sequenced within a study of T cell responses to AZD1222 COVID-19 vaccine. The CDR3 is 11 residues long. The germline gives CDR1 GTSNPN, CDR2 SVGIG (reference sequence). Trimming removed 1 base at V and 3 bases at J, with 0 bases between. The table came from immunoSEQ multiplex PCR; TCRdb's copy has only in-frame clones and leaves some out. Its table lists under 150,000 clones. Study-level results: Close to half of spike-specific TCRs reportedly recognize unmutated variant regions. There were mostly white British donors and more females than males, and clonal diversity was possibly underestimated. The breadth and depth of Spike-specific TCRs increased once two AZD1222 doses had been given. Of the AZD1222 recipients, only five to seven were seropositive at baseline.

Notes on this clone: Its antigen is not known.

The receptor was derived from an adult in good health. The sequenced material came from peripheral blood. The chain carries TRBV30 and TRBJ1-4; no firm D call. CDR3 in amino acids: CAWSANEKLFF. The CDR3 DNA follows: TGTGCCTGGAGTGCTAATGAAAAACTGTTTTTT.